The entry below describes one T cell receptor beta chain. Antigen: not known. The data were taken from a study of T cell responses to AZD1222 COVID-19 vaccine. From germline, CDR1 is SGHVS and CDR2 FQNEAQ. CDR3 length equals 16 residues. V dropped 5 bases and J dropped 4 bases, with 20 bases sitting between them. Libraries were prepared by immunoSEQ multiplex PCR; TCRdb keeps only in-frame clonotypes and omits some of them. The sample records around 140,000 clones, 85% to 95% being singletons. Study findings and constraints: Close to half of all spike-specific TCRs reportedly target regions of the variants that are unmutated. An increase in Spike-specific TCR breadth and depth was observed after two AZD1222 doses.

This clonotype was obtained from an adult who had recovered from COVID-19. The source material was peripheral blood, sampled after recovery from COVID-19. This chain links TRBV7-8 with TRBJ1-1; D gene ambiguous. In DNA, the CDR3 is TGTGCCAGCAGCCGTTTTAGGTCCCAAGAAGGCACTGAAGCTTTCTTT. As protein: CASSRFRSQEGTEAFF. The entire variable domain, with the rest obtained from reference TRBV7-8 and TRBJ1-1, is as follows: GAGVSQSPRYKVAKRGQDVALRCDPISGHVSLFWYQQALGQGPEFLTYFQNEAQLDKSGLPSDRFFAERPEGSVSTLKIQRTQQEDSAVYLCASSRFRSQEGTEAFFGQGTRLTVV.